This TCR beta chain came from a study of blood T cell repertoires in COVID-19. The CDR3 spans 16 residues. Trimming pared 0 bases from V and 5 bases from J, leaving 13 bases between. The germline V gene has CDR1 SGHAT and CDR2 FQNNGV. In the original processing: Nucleated cell counts were estimated from reference gene primer amplification. Repertoires were generated with immunoSEQ multiplex PCR, while TCRdb's copy carries only in-frame clones and drops some. That table supplies the V and J calls and clone size; D and trimming were determined from the DNA. The repertoire consists of some 100,000 clones, with roughly 82% occurring once and the leading ten covering approximately 6.8%.

The sequenced sample was peripheral blood. The J gene is TRBJ1-4, the V gene TRBV11-2; tentatively, D is TRBD1 (5 bases). The sequence was collected from a man aged 50 to 59 with active or convalescent COVID-19. CDR3 amino acids: CASSLDYPAGNEKLFF. CDR3 nucleotides: TGTGCCAGCAGCTTAGATTATCCGGCAGGGAATGAAAAACTGTTTTTT.